One sample yielded the 20 T cell receptor beta chains listed below, sequenced in a study of T cell responses to AZD1222 COVID-19 vaccine. Data came from immunoSEQ multiplex PCR; TCRdb stores just in-frame clones and leaves some out. The repertoire holds about 170,000 clones, with 87% as singletons. The source material was peripheral blood, sampled 28 days after the second AZD1222 dose. The receptors originated from an adult who received the AZD1222 COVID-19 vaccine.

The J gene is TRBJ2-7, the V gene TRBV12-3 or TRBV12-4; D is perhaps TRBD2 (5 bases). The germline V and J ends were trimmed by 1 base and 5 bases, with 6 bases remaining between them. CDR3 length: 12 residues. CDR3 nucleotide sequence: TGTGCCAGCAGTTTAGAGGGAGACGAGCAGTACTTC. Protein: CASSLEGDEQYF.

The J gene is TRBJ1-1, the V gene TRBV6-2 or TRBV6-3, with 8 bases lining up with TRBD1. This CDR3 spans 14 amino acids. Germline V CDR1 and CDR2: MNHEY, SVGEGT. The V gene end was trimmed by 5 bases and the J gene end by 4 bases; junction bases not matched to a gene: 6. CDR3 loop: CASSKDRVGTEAFF. DNA for the CDR3: TGTGCCAGCAGTAAGGACAGGGTTGGCACTGAAGCTTTCTTT.

The chain is built from TRBV5-1 and TRBJ2-7, with 7 bases that match TRBD1. This CDR3 is built from 16 residues. With 4 bases clipped from V and 1 base from J, the junction kept 11 bases outside the gene matches. Per germline, CDR1 SGHRS and CDR2 YFSETQ. The CDR3 nucleotides are TGCGCCAGCAGCGCGCAGACAGGGAAGATATCCTACGAGCAGTACTTC. It codes for CASSAQTGKISYEQYF.

The V gene is TRBV12-3 or TRBV12-4, the J gene TRBJ1-2; D unresolved. V was trimmed by 3 bases and J by 1 base, leaving 6 bases between them. The CDR3 runs 13 residues. The CDR3 loop is CASSFNGNYGYTF. CDR3 in DNA: TGTGCCAGCAGTTTTAATGGTAACTATGGCTACACCTTC.

The genes are TRBV4-1 and TRBJ2-1; 10 nucleotides line up with TRBD2. Germline V gene lookup returns CDR1 MGHRA and CDR2 YSYEKL. This CDR3 spans 17 amino acids. V dropped 4 bases and J dropped 4; count of bases not matched to a gene: 10. CDR3 loop: CASSPSPGLAAYNEQFF. The CDR3, as DNA: TGCGCCAGCAGCCCTAGCCCCGGACTAGCGGCTTACAATGAGCAGTTCTTC.

This clone was seen just once. V gene TRBV19 combines with J gene TRBJ1-1; possibly TRBD1 for D (5 bases). This CDR3 spans 15 amino acids. CDR1 and CDR2 from the germline V gene are LNHDA and SQIVND (reference sequence). V lost 7 bases, J lost 3 bases, and 18 bases lay in between. The CDR3 coding sequence is TGTGCCAGTAAATCCTGGGACGGGGGAGACACTGAAGCTTTCTTT. Amino acid sequence: CASKSWDGGDTEAFF.

This clone showed up just once. This chain connects TRBV2 to TRBJ1-2, with D tentatively TRBD1 (5 bases). Trimming pared 3 bases from V and 5 bases from J, leaving 19 bases between. Germline-derived CDR1 and CDR2 are SNHLY and FYNNEI. CDR3 length: 16 amino acids. The CDR3 spells CASSEGAGGAGYGYTF. CDR3 bases: TGTGCCAGCAGTGAGGGCGCGGGAGGGGCGGGGTATGGCTACACCTTC.

This sequence joins TRBV28 and TRBJ2-1; D possibly corresponds to TRBD2 (5 bases). Germline CDR1 reads MDHEN; CDR2 reads SYDVKM. This CDR3 spans 16 amino acids. Trimming took 2 bases from V and 3 from J, leaving 14 bases between them. CDR3: CASSLRLSANYNEQFF. The CDR3 DNA sequence: TGTGCCAGCAGTTTAAGACTAAGCGCCAACTACAATGAGCAGTTCTTC.

This sequence joins TRBV6-2 or TRBV6-3 and TRBJ2-5, with 9 nucleotides matching TRBD1. Trimming at V came to 1 base and at J to 4 bases, leaving 13 bases not matched to a gene. Germline V lookup: CDR1 MNHEY, CDR2 SVGEGT. This CDR3 is built from 18 residues. The CDR3 DNA sequence: TGTGCCAGCAGTTACTTCTTATTGGGACAGGGTTTCAGAGAGACCCAGTACTTC. Translated: CASSYFLLGQGFRETQYF.

J is TRBJ1-1 and V is TRBV19, with D uncertain. This CDR3 is 12 amino acids long. CDR1 is LNHDA and CDR2 is SQIVND in the germline V gene (reference sequence). Deletions cut 5 bases from V and 4 bases from J, with 8 bases between. The CDR3 is CASSPSGTEAFF. The CDR3 DNA sequence: TGTGCCAGTAGTCCATCTGGCACTGAAGCTTTCTTT.

V is TRBV7-9 and J is TRBJ1-6, with no clear D. Trimming left V 2 bases short and J 8 bases short, with 10 bases between. The CDR3 consists of 14 residues. Germline loops: CDR1 SEHNR, CDR2 FQNEAQ (reference sequence). The CDR3 loop is CASSLSNSDSPLHF. In DNA form, the CDR3 reads TGTGCCAGCAGCTTAAGTAACTCTGATTCACCCCTCCACTTT.

The V and J genes are TRBV5-4 and TRBJ2-5; 9 nucleotides line up with TRBD1. Germline-derived CDR1 and CDR2 are SGHNT and YYREEE (reference sequence). With 1 base clipped from V and 1 base from J, the junction kept 8 bases outside the gene matches. The CDR3 sequence is 17 residues long. The CDR3 DNA is TGTGCCAGCAGCTTGAATCCAACAGGGGGCCGCCAAGAGACCCAGTACTTC. This translates into CASSLNPTGGRQETQYF.

V usage is TRBV21-1 and J usage is TRBJ1-1; TRBD1 is taken as the D call from the table, unchecked against the DNA. TRBV21-1 is flagged as a pseudogene. This CDR3 contains 14 residues. CDR3 residues: CASSPQNSVTEAFF. In nucleotides, the CDR3 is TGTGCCAGCAGCCCCCAAAATTCAGTGACTGAAGCTTTCTTT.

A few counts support this clone. The rearrangement uses TRBV7-8 and TRBJ2-7; D unresolved. Trimming took 4 bases from V and 0 from J, leaving 10 bases between them. CDR1 SGHVS and CDR2 FQNEAQ come from the germline V gene. This CDR3 has 14 amino acids. The CDR3 region is CASSSDDISYEQYF. The CDR3 DNA reads TGTGCCAGCAGCTCTGACGACATCTCCTACGAGCAGTACTTC.

The chain links TRBV10-3 to TRBJ1-5, with D possibly being TRBD1 (5 bases). CDR1 ENHRY and CDR2 SYGVKD come from the germline V gene. V dropped 5 bases and J dropped 0 bases, with 11 bases sitting between them. This CDR3 contains 15 residues. This CDR3 is CAISRDPDSNQPQHF. In nucleotides, the CDR3 is TGTGCCATCAGTCGGGACCCTGATAGCAATCAGCCCCAGCATTTT.

This chain connects TRBV7-2 to TRBJ2-2; unclear D gene. The V and J ends lost 2 bases and 4 bases respectively, with 11 bases between them. Germline lookup yields CDR1 SGHTA and CDR2 FQGNSA. The CDR3 contains 15 residues. The CDR3 sequence is CASSLLVVGTGELFF. The CDR3 DNA is TGTGCCAGCAGCTTATTAGTTGTTGGCACCGGGGAGCTGTTTTTT.

The rearrangement uses TRBV6-5 and TRBJ1-3; D uncertain. Germline values: CDR1 MNHEY, CDR2 SVGAGI. The CDR3 spans 14 residues. The V and J ends lost 5 bases and 3 bases respectively, with 11 bases between them. CDR3 DNA sequence: TGTGCCAGCAGTCCTGCGTGGGGTGGAAACACCATATATTTT. This sequence encodes CASSPAWGGNTIYF.

V is TRBV5-6 and J is TRBJ2-7; D is perhaps TRBD1 (6 bases). CDR1 and CDR2 (germline): SGHDT, YYEEEE. CDR3 length equals 13 residues. V lost 3 bases, J lost 3 bases, and 10 bases lay in between. In DNA, the CDR3 is TGTGCCAGCAGCTGGAACAGGGTCTACGAGCAGTACTTC. Its translation is CASSWNRVYEQYF.

The V gene is TRBV15, the J gene TRBJ2-6, with unresolved D. The CDR3 runs 20 residues. In germline, CDR1 is LNHNV, CDR2 YYDKDF (reference sequence). V lost 0 bases, J lost 0 bases, and 18 bases lay in between. CDR3 nucleotide sequence: TGTGCCACCAGCAGAGATGACGAGGCTAAAGGCTTCTCTGGGGCCAACGTCCTGACTTTC. It encodes CATSRDDEAKGFSGANVLTF.

CDR3 sequence reads: CASSEWDWGGELFF. In DNA, the CDR3 is TGTGCCAGCAGTGAATGGGATTGGGGCGGGGAGCTGTTTTTT. This chain joins TRBV6-1 and TRBJ2-2, with D unclear. This CDR3 is built from 14 residues. The V end lost 2 bases, the J end lost 7 bases, and 11 bases lay between the germline ends. Per germline, CDR1 MNHNS and CDR2 SASEGT.